This TCR beta chain was found in a study of shared clonotypes between healthy human individuals. General study findings and limits: It was anticipated that sequencing depth would influence how many clonotypes donors shared.

This clone appeared once. Its antigen is still unknown. The junction had 12 bases not matched to a gene; V was cut back by 5 bases and J by 4 bases. CDR3 length equals 16 residues. The germline V gene has CDR1 SGHTA and CDR2 FQGTGA. The donor population consisted of healthy HIV-negative adults with no recent acute infections or vaccinations. Once extracted for a subset, genomic DNA was divided evenly among several immunoSEQ plates. Researchers sequenced unsorted PBMC DNA using ten immunoSEQ deep assay plates. This table comes from immunoSEQ multiplex PCR, and its TCRdb copy is limited to in-frame clones, with some not included. The sample lists around 440,000 clones, over 60% seen once, with more than 10% in the top ten.

The origin of this receptor is a woman between 35 and 50 years old in good health. Some clones in this sample may be carry-over from other donors' samples. The V and J genes are TRBV7-3 and TRBJ2-3; 7 nucleotides agree with TRBD2. The sequenced sample consisted of PBMCs. The CDR3 DNA sequence: TGTGCCAGCAGCCCCCAGACTAGCAGGGCAGCAGATACGCAGTATTTT. Residues: CASSPQTSRAADTQYF.